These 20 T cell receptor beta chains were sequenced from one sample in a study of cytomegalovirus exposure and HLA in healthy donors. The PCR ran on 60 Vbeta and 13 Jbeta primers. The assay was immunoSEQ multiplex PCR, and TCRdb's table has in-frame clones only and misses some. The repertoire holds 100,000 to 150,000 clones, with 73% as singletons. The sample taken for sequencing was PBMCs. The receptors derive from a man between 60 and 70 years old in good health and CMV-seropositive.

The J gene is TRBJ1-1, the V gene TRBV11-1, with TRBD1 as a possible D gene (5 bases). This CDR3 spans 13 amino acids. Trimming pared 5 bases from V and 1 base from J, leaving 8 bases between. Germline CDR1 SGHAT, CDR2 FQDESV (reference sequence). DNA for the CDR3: TGTGCCAGCAGCCGAGACAGGAACACTGAAGCTTTCTTT. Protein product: CASSRDRNTEAFF.

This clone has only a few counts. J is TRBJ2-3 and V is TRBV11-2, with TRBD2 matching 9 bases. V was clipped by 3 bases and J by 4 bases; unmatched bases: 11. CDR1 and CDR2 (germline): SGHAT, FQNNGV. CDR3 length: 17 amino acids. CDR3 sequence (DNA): TGTGCCAGCAGCTTCGGCTTGCACGGCGGGGGGGCAGATACGCAGTATTTT. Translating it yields CASSFGLHGGGADTQYF. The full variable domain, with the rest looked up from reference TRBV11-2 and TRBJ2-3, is EAGVAQSPRYKIIEKRQSVAFWCNPISGHATLYWYQQILGQGPKLLIQFQNNGVVDDSQLPKDRFSAERLKGVDSTLKIQPAKLEDSAVYLCASSFGLHGGGADTQYFGPGTRLTVL.

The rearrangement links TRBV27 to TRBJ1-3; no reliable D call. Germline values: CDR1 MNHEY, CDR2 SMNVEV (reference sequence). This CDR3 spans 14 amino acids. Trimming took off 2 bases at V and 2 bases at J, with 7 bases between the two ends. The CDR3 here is CASSLNGPGNTIYF. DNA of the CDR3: TGTGCCAGCAGTTTAAATGGGCCTGGAAACACCATATATTTT.

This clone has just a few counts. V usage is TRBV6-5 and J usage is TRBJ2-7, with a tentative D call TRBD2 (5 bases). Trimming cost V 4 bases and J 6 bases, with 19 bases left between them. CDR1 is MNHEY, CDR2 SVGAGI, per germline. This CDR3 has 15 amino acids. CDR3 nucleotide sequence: TGTGCCAGCAGTTTCCGCTCGCCTCGGGCGGGCGAGCAGTACTTC. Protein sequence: CASSFRSPRAGEQYF.

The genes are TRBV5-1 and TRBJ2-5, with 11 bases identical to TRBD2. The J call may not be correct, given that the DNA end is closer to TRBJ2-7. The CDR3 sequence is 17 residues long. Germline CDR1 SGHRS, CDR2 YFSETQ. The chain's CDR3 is CASSLESSGGNSYEQYF. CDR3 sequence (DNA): TGCGCCAGCAGCTTGGAGTCTAGCGGGGGGAACTCCTACGAGCAGTACTTC.

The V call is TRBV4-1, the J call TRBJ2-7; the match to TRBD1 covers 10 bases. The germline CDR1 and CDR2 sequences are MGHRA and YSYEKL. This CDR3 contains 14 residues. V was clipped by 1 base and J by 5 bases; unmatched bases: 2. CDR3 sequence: CASSQVGQGDEQYF. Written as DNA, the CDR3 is TGCGCCAGCAGCCAAGTTGGACAGGGGGACGAGCAGTACTTC.

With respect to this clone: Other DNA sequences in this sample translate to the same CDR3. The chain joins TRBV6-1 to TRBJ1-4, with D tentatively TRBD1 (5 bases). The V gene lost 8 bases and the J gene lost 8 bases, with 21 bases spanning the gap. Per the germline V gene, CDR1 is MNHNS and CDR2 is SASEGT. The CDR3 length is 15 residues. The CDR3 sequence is CASQKILGLSEKLFF. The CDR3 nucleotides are TGTGCCAGCCAGAAAATCCTGGGACTATCAGAAAAACTGTTTTTT.

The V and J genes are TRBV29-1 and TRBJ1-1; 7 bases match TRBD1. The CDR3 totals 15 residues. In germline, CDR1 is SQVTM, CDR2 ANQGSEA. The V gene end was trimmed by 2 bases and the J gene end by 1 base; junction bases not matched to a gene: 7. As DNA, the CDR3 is TGCAGCGTTGAAAACCCGACAGGGCGGAACACTGAAGCTTTCTTT. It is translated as CSVENPTGRNTEAFF.

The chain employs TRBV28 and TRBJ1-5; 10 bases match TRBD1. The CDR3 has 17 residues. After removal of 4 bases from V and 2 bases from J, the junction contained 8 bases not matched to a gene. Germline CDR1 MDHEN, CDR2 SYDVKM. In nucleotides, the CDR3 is TGTGCCAGCAGTTCTCCGGGACAGGGGTTTGGCAATCAGCCCCAGCATTTT. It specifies CASSSPGQGFGNQPQHF.

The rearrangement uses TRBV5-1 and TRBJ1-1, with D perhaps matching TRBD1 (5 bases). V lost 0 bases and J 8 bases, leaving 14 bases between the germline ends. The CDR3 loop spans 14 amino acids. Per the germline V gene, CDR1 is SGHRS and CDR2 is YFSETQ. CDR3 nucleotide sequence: TGCGCCAGCAGCTTGGAGCCAGGGCAGTTGGAAGCTTTCTTT. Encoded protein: CASSLEPGQLEAFF.

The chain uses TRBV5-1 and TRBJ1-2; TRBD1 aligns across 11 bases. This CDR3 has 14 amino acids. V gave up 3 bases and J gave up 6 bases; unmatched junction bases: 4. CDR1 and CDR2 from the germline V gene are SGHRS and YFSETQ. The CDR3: CASSSGQGVDGYTF. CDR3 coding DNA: TGCGCCAGCAGCTCGGGACAGGGGGTTGATGGCTACACCTTC.

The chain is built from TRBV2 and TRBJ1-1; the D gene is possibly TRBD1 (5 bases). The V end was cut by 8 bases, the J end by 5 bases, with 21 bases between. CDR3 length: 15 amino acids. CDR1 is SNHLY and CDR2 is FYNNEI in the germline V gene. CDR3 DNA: TGTGCCAGCTCCGCAGCGGCGGGGGGACGGACTGAAGCTTTCTTT. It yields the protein CASSAAAGGRTEAFF.

The CDR3 protein is CASSLQGTSQETQYF. The CDR3 DNA reads TGTGCCAGCAGTTTACAGGGGACCAGCCAAGAGACCCAGTACTTC. The chain employs TRBV28 and TRBJ2-5, with D perhaps TRBD1 (6 bases). V lost 2 bases, J lost 1 base, and 11 bases lay in between. The CDR3 loop spans 15 amino acids. Germline loops: CDR1 MDHEN, CDR2 SYDVKM.

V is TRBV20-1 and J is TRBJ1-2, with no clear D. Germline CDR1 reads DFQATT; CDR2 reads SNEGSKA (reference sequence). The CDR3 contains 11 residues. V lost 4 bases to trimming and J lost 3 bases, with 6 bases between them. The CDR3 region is CSATPYYGYTF. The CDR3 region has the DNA TGCAGTGCTACCCCGTACTATGGCTACACCTTC.

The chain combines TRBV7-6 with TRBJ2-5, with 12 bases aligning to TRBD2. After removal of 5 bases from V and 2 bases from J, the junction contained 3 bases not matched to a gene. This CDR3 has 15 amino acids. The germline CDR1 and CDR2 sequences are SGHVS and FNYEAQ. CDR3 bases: TGTGCCAGCAGCAGGACTAGCGGGGAACAAGAGACCCAGTACTTC. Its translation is CASSRTSGEQETQYF.

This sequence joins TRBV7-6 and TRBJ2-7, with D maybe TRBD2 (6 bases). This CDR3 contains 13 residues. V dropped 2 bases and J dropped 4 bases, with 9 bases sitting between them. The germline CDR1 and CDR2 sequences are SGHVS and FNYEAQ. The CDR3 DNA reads TGTGCCAGCAGCTTATGGGGAGGATACGAGCAGTACTTC. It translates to CASSLWGGYEQYF.

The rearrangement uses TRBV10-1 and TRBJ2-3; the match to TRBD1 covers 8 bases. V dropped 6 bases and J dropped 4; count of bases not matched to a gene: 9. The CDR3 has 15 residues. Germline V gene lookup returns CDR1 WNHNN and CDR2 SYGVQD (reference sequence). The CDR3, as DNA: TGCGCCAGCAGCCGGGACAGGCTGGGGGCAGATACGCAGTATTTT. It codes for CASSRDRLGADTQYF.

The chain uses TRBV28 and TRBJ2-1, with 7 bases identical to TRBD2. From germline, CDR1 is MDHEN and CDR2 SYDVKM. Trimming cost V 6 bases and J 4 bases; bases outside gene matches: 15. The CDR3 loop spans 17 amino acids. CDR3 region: CASSAGVASGLYNEQFF. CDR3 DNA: TGTGCCAGCAGCGCCGGGGTCGCTAGCGGACTTTACAATGAGCAGTTCTTC.

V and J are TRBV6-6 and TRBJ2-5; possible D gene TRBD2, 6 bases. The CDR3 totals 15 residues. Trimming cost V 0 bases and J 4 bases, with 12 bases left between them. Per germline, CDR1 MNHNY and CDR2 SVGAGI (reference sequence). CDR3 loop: CASSYSLTGVETQYF. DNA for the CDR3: TGTGCCAGCAGTTACTCCTTGACGGGAGTAGAGACCCAGTACTTC.

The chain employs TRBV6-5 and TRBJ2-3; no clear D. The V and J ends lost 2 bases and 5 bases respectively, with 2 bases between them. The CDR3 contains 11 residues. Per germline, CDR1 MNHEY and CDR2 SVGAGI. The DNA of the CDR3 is TGTGCCAGCAGTTACCTAGATACGCAGTATTTT. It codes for CASSYLDTQYF.